The T cell receptor beta chain under discussion was sequenced for a study of T cell changes during pregnancy in multiple sclerosis. Here immunoSEQ multiplex PCR was the method, and the copy in TCRdb shows in-frame clones only, minus some. Of 37,000 or so clones in the sample, 80% to 90% were seen once. This clone was detected only a few times. Trimming left V 4 bases short and J 3 bases short, with 13 bases between. From germline, CDR1 is MNHNS and CDR2 SASEGT. CDR3 length: 14 amino acids. The receptor's source is a female donor with multiple sclerosis, enrolled in a pregnancy study. The sample here was CD4+ T cells from peripheral blood mononuclear cells, taken before pregnancy. The rearrangement uses TRBV6-1 and TRBJ2-7, with D perhaps matching TRBD2 (6 bases). CDR3 nucleotide sequence: TGTGCCAGCAGTGGCCCGGGACTTCTCTACGAGCAGTACTTC. Amino acids: CASSGPGLLYEQYF.